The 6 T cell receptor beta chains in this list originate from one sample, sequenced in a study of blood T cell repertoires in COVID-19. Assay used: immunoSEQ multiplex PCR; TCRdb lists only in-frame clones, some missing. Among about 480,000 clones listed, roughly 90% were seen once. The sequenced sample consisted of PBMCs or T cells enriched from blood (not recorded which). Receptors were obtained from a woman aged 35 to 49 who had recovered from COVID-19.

The CDR3 protein is CASSTIRNTGELFF. The CDR3 DNA sequence: TGTGCCAGCAGCACCATCAGGAACACCGGGGAGCTGTTTTTT. This rearrangement joins TRBV21-1 to TRBJ2-2; the table's D call, TRBD1, was not checked against the DNA. TRBV21-1 is marked as a pseudogene. The CDR3 is made up of 14 amino acids.

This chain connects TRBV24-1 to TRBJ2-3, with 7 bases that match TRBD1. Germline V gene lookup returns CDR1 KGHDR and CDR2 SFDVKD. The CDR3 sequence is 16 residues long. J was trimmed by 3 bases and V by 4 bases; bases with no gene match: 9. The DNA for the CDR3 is TGTGCCACCAGTGAAGGCAGGGGGACAACGACAGATACGCAGTATTTT. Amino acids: CATSEGRGTTTDTQYF.

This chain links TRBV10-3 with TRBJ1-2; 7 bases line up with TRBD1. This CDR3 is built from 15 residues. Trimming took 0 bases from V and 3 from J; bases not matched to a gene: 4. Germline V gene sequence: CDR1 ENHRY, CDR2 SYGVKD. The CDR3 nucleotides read TGTGCCATCAGTGAGTCAGTAACAGGGGACTATGGCTACACCTTC. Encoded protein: CAISESVTGDYGYTF.

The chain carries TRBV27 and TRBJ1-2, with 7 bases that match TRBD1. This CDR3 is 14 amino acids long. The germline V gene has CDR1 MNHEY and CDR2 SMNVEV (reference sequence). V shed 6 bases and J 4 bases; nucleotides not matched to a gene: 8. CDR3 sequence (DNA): TGTGCCAGCAGACAAGGGACAGCCCCCTATGGCTACACCTTC. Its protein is CASRQGTAPYGYTF.

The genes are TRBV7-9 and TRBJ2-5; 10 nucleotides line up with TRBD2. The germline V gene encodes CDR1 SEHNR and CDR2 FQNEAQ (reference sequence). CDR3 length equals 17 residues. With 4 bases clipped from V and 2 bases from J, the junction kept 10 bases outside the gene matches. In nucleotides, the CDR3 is TGTGCCAGCAGCTGGCTAGCGGGAGAGATCCTACAAGAGACCCAGTACTTC. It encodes CASSWLAGEILQETQYF.

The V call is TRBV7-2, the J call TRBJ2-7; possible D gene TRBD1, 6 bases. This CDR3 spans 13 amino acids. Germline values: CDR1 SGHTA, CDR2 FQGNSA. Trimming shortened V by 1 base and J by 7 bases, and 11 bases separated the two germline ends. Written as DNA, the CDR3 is TGTGCCAGCAGCTTAGTGGGGGCCCGGGAGCAGTACTTC. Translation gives CASSLVGAREQYF.